These 19 T cell receptor beta chains originate from one sample sequenced in a study of T cell repertoires in cytomegalovirus infection (dated by TCRdb to between 2019 and 2020). The antigens these receptors bind are not known. This sample was sequenced with an Illumina HiSeq 1500. TCRdb's own reprocessing of the public reads used fastp at Q25 and MiXCR and kept productive beta chains. Each record represents a unique CDR3 protein, reported with the most common genes and DNA among its rows. A total of roughly 990,000 distinct CDR3 sequences appear in this sample, around 32% of them only once. The top ten hold about an eighth of the sample. The treatment or condition label, as the study defines it: in vitro stimulation with specific CMV peptide epitopes to enrich CMV-specific T cells. This specimen was cultured CD8+ T cells from PBMCs, taken from culture after CMV antigen stimulation. The receptors were gathered from a human donor in good health (CMV status not recorded). Some clones in this sample may be carry-over from other donors' samples.

Ten or more counts support this clonotype. For the CDR3, the DNA is TGTGCCAGCAGCTTACTATCGGGCTCTCGCGATGATCAGCCCCAGCATTTT. Translating gives CASSLLSGSRDDQPQHF. The chain is built from TRBV7-6 and TRBJ1-5; no clear D. Trimming took off 2 bases at V and 5 bases at J, with 19 bases between the two ends. This CDR3 is 17 amino acids long. Germline CDR1 and CDR2: SGHVS and FNYEAQ.

This clonotype has only a few counts. This chain joins TRBV27 and TRBJ2-1; 13 nucleotides line up with TRBD2. The CDR3 extends over 16 amino acids. Per the germline V gene, CDR1 is MNHEY and CDR2 is SMNVEV (reference sequence). The J segment lost 4 bases and the V segment lost 6 bases, leaving 6 bases of the junction unmatched. CDR3 nucleotides: TGTGCCAGCAGCCTGACTAGCGGGGGGTTATACAATGAGCAGTTCTTC. Amino acids: CASSLTSGGLYNEQFF.

DNA of the CDR3: TGTGCCATCAGTGAGCCACCGGAGAGACGGAGCTCCTACGAGCAGTACTTC. Translating it yields CAISEPPERRSSYEQYF. The chain recombines TRBV10-3 with TRBJ2-7, with no clear D. The CDR3 has 17 amino acids. V lost 2 bases to trimming and J lost 0 bases, with 17 bases between them. Germline V gene data show CDR1 as ENHRY and CDR2 as SYGVKD.

This clonotype was seen a few times. The chain uses TRBV7-2 and TRBJ2-3; D perhaps matches TRBD1 (6 bases). CDR3 length: 16 amino acids. Germline V gene lookup returns CDR1 SGHTA and CDR2 FQGNSA. Deletions cut 4 bases from V and 3 bases from J, with 17 bases between. The CDR3 DNA reads TGTGCCAGCAGCTCTCCGGGACACCCTTTGACAGATACGCAGTATTTT. It is translated as CASSSPGHPLTDTQYF.

The chain carries TRBV7-6 and TRBJ1-3, with D possibly being TRBD1 (5 bases). V was pared by 5 bases and J by 6 bases, with 17 bases between. This CDR3 has 15 residues. The germline CDR1 and CDR2 sequences are SGHVS and FNYEAQ. The CDR3 sequence is CASSPRGHAENTIYF. The DNA of the CDR3 is TGTGCCAGCAGCCCGAGAGGACATGCGGAAAACACCATATATTTT.

This chain uses TRBV27 with TRBJ2-1; no definite D call. This CDR3 has 15 amino acids. Looked up from germline, CDR1 is MNHEY and CDR2 is SMNVEV (reference sequence). Trimming took 7 bases from V and 0 from J, leaving 13 bases between them. CDR3 nucleotide sequence: TGTGCCAGCATCGCCAGCCAGAGCTCCTACAATGAGCAGTTCTTC. Amino acid sequence: CASIASQSSYNEQFF.

This clonotype has at least ten counts. V is TRBV7-8 and J is TRBJ2-2; D ambiguous. V lost 8 bases to trimming and J lost 1 base, with 8 bases between them. Germline V gene lookup returns CDR1 SGHVS and CDR2 FQNEAQ. The CDR3 sequence is 13 residues long. DNA for the CDR3: TGTGCCAGCGAACGGAAGAACACCGGGGAGCTGTTTTTT. Protein product: CASERKNTGELFF.

CDR3 sequence reads: CASSLGQWDGYTF. For the CDR3, the DNA is TGTGCCAGCAGTTTGGGGCAGTGGGATGGCTACACCTTC. The chain uses TRBV12-3 or TRBV12-4 and TRBJ1-2; tentatively, D is TRBD1 (5 bases). The CDR3 covers 13 residues. Trimming shortened V by 3 bases and J by 6 bases, and 11 bases separated the two germline ends.

The chain employs TRBV5-4 and TRBJ2-7; TRBD1 agrees at 7 bases. V shed 0 bases, J shed 4 bases, and the junction held 7 bases outside the gene matches. CDR1 and CDR2 from the germline V gene are SGHNT and YYREEE (reference sequence). The CDR3 runs to 15 residues. CDR3 amino acids: CASSLVRDSRYEQYF. In nucleotides, the CDR3 is TGTGCCAGCAGCTTGGTCCGGGACAGCCGTTACGAGCAGTACTTC.

This clonotype occurred many times. V and J are TRBV7-6 and TRBJ2-5; TRBD1 aligns across 7 bases. V gave up 4 bases and J gave up 2 bases; unmatched junction bases: 13. Germline CDR1 and CDR2: SGHVS and FNYEAQ. The CDR3 has 17 amino acids. DNA for the CDR3: TGTGCCAGCAGCTCTGGGCCGCCGGGACAGTGGCAAGAGACCCAGTACTTC. It yields the protein CASSSGPPGQWQETQYF.

The chain carries TRBV20-1 and TRBJ2-5; D not resolved. The V end lost 1 base, the J end lost 1 base, and 1 base lay between the germline ends. There are 11 residues in the CDR3. Germline V gives CDR1 DFQATT, CDR2 SNEGSKA (reference sequence). The CDR3, as DNA: TGCAGTGCTAGAGCCCAAGAGACCCAGTACTTC. Translating it yields CSARAQETQYF.

This clonotype has more than one count but fewer than ten. This chain joins TRBV5-6 and TRBJ2-5; 11 nucleotides line up with TRBD2. The V and J ends lost 2 bases and 3 bases, in that order; junction bases with no gene match: 12. CDR1 and CDR2 from the germline V gene are SGHDT and YYEEEE. The length of the CDR3 is 18 residues. Written as DNA, the CDR3 is TGTGCCAGCAGCTTTTTTCAGGGAAAGACTAGCGGGAAAGAGACCCAGTACTTC. Translation: CASSFFQGKTSGKETQYF.

This clonotype was observed a handful of times. The CDR3 nucleotides read TGTGCCAGCAGCTTAGTACAGGGATCGGGCGAGCAGTACGTC. This translates into CASSLVQGSGEQYV. The chain is built from TRBV11-2 and TRBJ2-7; the D gene is possibly TRBD1 (6 bases). V lost 1 base, J lost 6 bases, and 13 bases lay in between. Germline-derived CDR1 and CDR2 are SGHAT and FQNNGV. This CDR3 has 14 amino acids.

This clonotype showed up just a few times. This chain joins TRBV12-3 or TRBV12-4 and TRBJ2-2; D is unresolved. CDR3 size: 13 residues. V lost 4 bases and J lost 8, with 11 bases in between. CDR3 loop: CASSSNYNGELFF. DNA for the CDR3: TGTGCCAGCAGTTCAAACTATAATGGGGAGCTGTTTTTT.

Note on this clonotype: Since a much larger clone is just one base distant, this may be a read error. The rearrangement joins TRBV12-3 or TRBV12-4 to TRBJ1-1; D unresolved. The CDR3 spans 15 residues. This CDR3 reads CANSPAFTLNTEAFF. The CDR3 DNA is TGTGCCAACAGTCCAGCCTTTACTCTGAACACTGAAGCTTTCTTT.

This clonotype was counted at least ten times. V and J are TRBV7-8 and TRBJ2-1; D possibly corresponds to TRBD2 (6 bases). This CDR3 spans 15 amino acids. Per the germline V gene, CDR1 is SGHVS and CDR2 is FQNEAQ. With 4 bases removed from V and 6 bases from J, the gap between germline ends came to 16 bases. The CDR3 sequence: CASSSYRGGANEQFF. For the CDR3, the DNA is TGTGCCAGCAGCTCCTACCGCGGAGGGGCCAATGAGCAGTTCTTC.

The gene calls are TRBV5-6 and TRBJ1-1; D gene ambiguous. Trimming left V 2 bases short and J 3 bases short, with 11 bases between. This CDR3 has 14 residues. The germline V gene encodes CDR1 SGHDT and CDR2 YYEEEE. DNA of the CDR3: TGTGCCAGCAGCTTCGGAACAGCCCACACTGAAGCTTTCTTT. This gives the protein CASSFGTAHTEAFF.

The V gene is TRBV20-1, the J gene TRBJ2-1; D not resolved. The CDR3 has 16 residues. V was shortened by 5 bases and J by 4 bases, with 21 bases between the two germline ends. Germline lookup yields CDR1 DFQATT and CDR2 SNEGSKA (reference sequence). Written as DNA, the CDR3 is TGCAGTGCTCCGGTTCCTTGGTACAGTCCGTACAATGAGCAGTTCTTC. Its protein is CSAPVPWYSPYNEQFF.

This chain uses TRBV7-2 with TRBJ2-1, with D perhaps TRBD2 (5 bases). The CDR3 is 14 amino acids. V lost 1 base, J lost 6 bases, and 10 bases lay in between. CDR1 is SGHTA, CDR2 FQGNSA, per germline. CDR3: CASSLVVARNEQFF. As DNA, the CDR3 is TGTGCCAGCAGCTTAGTTGTAGCGCGCAATGAGCAGTTCTTC.